The clone carrying this T cell receptor beta chain has ten or more counts. The sample belongs to a study of T cells after yellow fever vaccination. TCRdb recomputed calls from the 5' RACE reads with MiXCR, one row per CDR3 protein. The sample yields about 360,000 distinct CDR3 sequences, 6.2% seen once. Trimming shortened V by 6 bases and J by 7 bases, and 11 bases separated the two germline ends. Germline CDR1 is SQVTM and CDR2 is ANQGSEA. The CDR3 loop spans 11 amino acids. The chain couples TRBV29-1 to TRBJ2-3; D is undetermined. This receptor was taken from a man aged 25 to 40 who received the YFV17D yellow fever vaccine. The sequencing here drew on PBMCs, taken 5 days after the yellow fever booster vaccination. This chain's CDR3 is CSVSTKYTQYF. As DNA, the CDR3 is TGCAGCGTCTCGACCAAATATACGCAGTATTTT.